A selection of T cell receptor beta chains follows, all from one sample in a study of Ad26.COV2.S vaccination and SARS-CoV-2 variants. Using immunoSEQ multiplex PCR, the repertoire was profiled, and TCRdb retains in-frame clones only, with some absent. The data hold hundreds of thousands of clones, with roughly 90% observed a single time. The source was peripheral blood, collected in a trial of Ad26.COV2.S vaccine versus placebo. The receptors here all came from a person aged 18-65 years who received the Ad26.COV2.S COVID-19 vaccine or a placebo. The CDR3 runs from the conserved cysteine through the conserved F or W. The order of the fields is J gene, clone size, D gene, V gene, CDR3 protein, CDR3 DNA. A D gene is named only where the DNA matches it firmly. Expanded clones get a size class; other rows say once, few or many, or leave the size out.

j_gene: TRBJ2-1
abundance: NA
d_gene: NA
v_gene: TRBV5-1
CDR3aa: CASTQDEPFTYNEQFF
CDR3nt: TGCGCCAGCACCCAAGATGAACCATTTACCTACAATGAGCAGTTCTTC

j_gene: TRBJ1-4
abundance: NA
d_gene: NA
v_gene: TRBV6-5
CDR3aa: CASSYSVFEEKLFF
CDR3nt: TGTGCCAGCAGTTACTCGGTTTTTGAGGAAAAACTGTTTTTT

j_gene: TRBJ2-1
abundance: NA
d_gene: NA
v_gene: TRBV21-1
CDR3aa: CASSKSGEAWSNEQFF
CDR3nt: TGTGCCAGCAGCAAATCTGGCGAGGCTTGGTCCAATGAGCAGTTCTTC

j_gene: TRBJ2-1
abundance: NA
d_gene: TRBD2
v_gene: TRBV27
CDR3aa: CASSYLTSGTSYNEQFF
CDR3nt: TGTGCCAGCAGTTATTTGACTAGCGGGACATCCTACAATGAGCAGTTCTTC

j_gene: TRBJ1-3
abundance: once
d_gene: NA
v_gene: TRBV5-6
CDR3aa: CASNLREGNTIYF
CDR3nt: TGTGCCAGCAACCTGCGGGAGGGAAACACCATATATTTT

j_gene: TRBJ2-5
abundance: NA
d_gene: TRBD2
v_gene: TRBV7-2
CDR3aa: CASSPILAGVQETQYF
CDR3nt: TGTGCCAGCAGCCCGATACTAGCGGGGGTCCAAGAGACCCAGTACTTC

j_gene: TRBJ2-2
abundance: NA
d_gene: NA
v_gene: TRBV6-5
CDR3aa: CATFRDRGGELFF
CDR3nt: TGTGCCACCTTCCGGGACCGGGGCGGGGAGCTGTTTTTT

j_gene: TRBJ2-3
abundance: NA
d_gene: TRBD1
v_gene: TRBV3-1/TRBV3-2
CDR3aa: CASSQRGTGDTQYF
CDR3nt: TGTGCCAGCAGCCAAAGGGGGACAGGGGATACGCAGTATTTT

j_gene: TRBJ1-5
abundance: NA
d_gene: TRBD1
v_gene: TRBV18
CDR3aa: CASSRDRANQPQHF
CDR3nt: TGTGCCAGCTCTAGGGACAGGGCCAATCAGCCCCAGCATTTT

j_gene: TRBJ1-3
abundance: NA
d_gene: NA
v_gene: TRBV5-5
CDR3aa: CASSPQNRAGNTIYF
CDR3nt: TGTGCCAGCAGCCCACAGAACAGGGCTGGAAACACCATATATTTT

j_gene: TRBJ1-2
abundance: NA
d_gene: TRBD1
v_gene: TRBV10-3
CDR3aa: CAISEGTGRNNYGYTF
CDR3nt: TGTGCCATCAGTGAAGGGACAGGGAGAAATAACTATGGCTACACCTTC

j_gene: TRBJ1-2
abundance: few
d_gene: NA
v_gene: TRBV2
CDR3aa: CASPLRGNYGYTF
CDR3nt: TGTGCCAGCCCTCTCCGGGGAAACTATGGCTACACCTTC

j_gene: TRBJ2-3
abundance: NA
d_gene: TRBD1
v_gene: TRBV5-1
CDR3aa: CASSFETGGLDTQYF
CDR3nt: TGCGCCAGCAGCTTCGAAACAGGGGGCTTGGATACGCAGTATTTT

j_gene: TRBJ2-1
abundance: NA
d_gene: NA
v_gene: TRBV11-2
CDR3aa: CASSLTSTSNEQFF
CDR3nt: TGTGCCAGCAGCTTAACCTCAACTAGTAATGAGCAGTTCTTC

j_gene: TRBJ2-7
abundance: few
d_gene: NA
v_gene: TRBV5-6
CDR3aa: CASSFHDRYEQYF
CDR3nt: TGTGCCAGCAGCTTCCATGACCGATACGAGCAGTACTTC

j_gene: TRBJ2-2
abundance: NA
d_gene: NA
v_gene: TRBV29-1
CDR3aa: CSVLRGEGTGELFF
CDR3nt: TGCAGCGTGCTCAGGGGAGAGGGCACCGGGGAGCTGTTTTTT

j_gene: TRBJ1-2
abundance: NA
d_gene: NA
v_gene: TRBV10-3
CDR3aa: CAIEADKGYGYTF
CDR3nt: TGTGCCATCGAGGCGGACAAGGGGTATGGCTACACCTTC

j_gene: TRBJ2-1
abundance: NA
d_gene: NA
v_gene: TRBV24-1
CDR3aa: CATSDSTGSSYNEQFF
CDR3nt: TGTGCCACCAGTGATTCTACAGGGAGCTCCTACAATGAGCAGTTCTTC

j_gene: TRBJ1-3
abundance: NA
d_gene: NA
v_gene: TRBV18
CDR3aa: CASSQSTGTSSGNTIYF
CDR3nt: TGTGCCAGCTCACAATCAACAGGAACGAGCTCTGGAAACACCATATATTTT

j_gene: TRBJ2-6
abundance: NA
d_gene: TRBD1
v_gene: TRBV5-5
CDR3aa: CASSLDRGLSGANVLTF
CDR3nt: TGTGCCAGCAGCCTCGACAGGGGGCTCTCTGGGGCCAACGTCCTGACTTTC

j_gene: TRBJ1-2
abundance: NA
d_gene: NA
v_gene: TRBV28
CDR3aa: CASSPQGDNGYTF
CDR3nt: TGTGCCAGCAGCCCACAGGGAGATAATGGCTACACCTTC

j_gene: TRBJ2-3
abundance: NA
d_gene: NA
v_gene: TRBV24-1
CDR3aa: CATSEHSRSWGLVTDTQYF
CDR3nt: TGTGCCACCAGTGAGCACAGTAGGAGTTGGGGCCTGGTCACAGATACGCAGTATTTT

j_gene: TRBJ2-6
abundance: NA
d_gene: NA
v_gene: TRBV19
CDR3aa: CASRDGDSGANVLTF
CDR3nt: TGTGCCAGTAGAGACGGGGACTCTGGGGCCAACGTCCTGACTTTC

j_gene: TRBJ2-5
abundance: NA
d_gene: TRBD2
v_gene: TRBV10-2
CDR3aa: CASSGTLAGGTSEETQYF
CDR3nt: TGCGCCAGCAGCGGGACCCTAGCGGGGGGGACTTCGGAAGAGACCCAGTACTTC

j_gene: TRBJ1-6
abundance: NA
d_gene: TRBD1
v_gene: TRBV6-5
CDR3aa: CASRERQGLNSPLHF
CDR3nt: TGTGCCAGCAGAGAGAGACAGGGTCTGAATTCACCCCTCCACTTT

j_gene: TRBJ2-1
abundance: NA
d_gene: TRBD1
v_gene: TRBV3-1/TRBV3-2
CDR3aa: CASSQDLLQGVINEQFF
CDR3nt: TGTGCCAGCAGCCAAGATCTGTTACAGGGGGTTATCAATGAGCAGTTCTTC

j_gene: TRBJ2-7
abundance: NA
d_gene: TRBD1
v_gene: TRBV4-2
CDR3aa: CASSQDPGQGGGEQYF
CDR3nt: TGTGCCAGCAGCCAGGACCCGGGACAGGGGGGTGGAGAGCAGTACTTC

j_gene: TRBJ1-5
abundance: medium-sized
d_gene: NA
v_gene: TRBV19
CDR3aa: CASIPYGGGNQPQHF
CDR3nt: TGTGCCAGTATCCCCTATGGGGGTGGCAATCAGCCCCAGCATTTT

j_gene: TRBJ2-3
abundance: NA
d_gene: NA
v_gene: TRBV9
CDR3aa: CASSVDSTRADTQYF
CDR3nt: TGTGCCAGCAGCGTAGATTCTACAAGAGCAGATACGCAGTATTTT